The 18 T cell receptor beta chains presented below share a single source sample, sequenced in a study of blood T cells in healthy people across ages (dated by TCRdb to the mid-2010s). Libraries were constructed by 5' RACE. Sequenced on an Illumina HiSeq 2500. The second PCR ran for about 7 to 11 cycles and used a J-beta primer mix along with a sample-barcoded 5' primer. TCRdb reprocessed the public reads (quality trimming at Q25 with fastp, clone calling with MiXCR) and kept in-frame beta chains. Each record represents a unique CDR3 protein, reported with the most common genes and DNA among its rows. The sample profile shows roughly 570,000 distinct CDR3 sequences; 27% of them were found once. The leading ten clones occupy about 18% of the sample. Sequencing used blood. These receptors were taken from a woman aged 65 to 85 in good health.

Regarding this clonotype: One junction end does not reproduce the germline sequence, and a read error may be involved. The J gene is TRBJ2-2, the V gene TRBV20-1; 9 bases are a match to TRBD2. The CDR3 covers 15 residues. The germline gives CDR1 DFQATT, CDR2 SNEGSKA (reference sequence). The CDR3 region is CSAREASGVTGELFF. Written as DNA, the CDR3 is TGCAGTGCCAGAGAGGCTAGCGGGGTAACCGGGGAGCTGTTTTTT.

This clonotype was observed a few times. The V call is TRBV7-2, the J call TRBJ2-3, with D perhaps matching TRBD2 (6 bases). Trimming removed 4 bases at V and 6 bases at J, with 14 bases between. The germline V gene has CDR1 SGHTA and CDR2 FQGNSA. The CDR3 has 14 amino acids. Here the CDR3 reads CASSSPWGRDTQYF. The CDR3 coding sequence is TGTGCCAGCAGCTCCCCTTGGGGGAGGGATACGCAGTATTTT.

This clonotype has ten or more counts. The V call is TRBV7-9, the J call TRBJ2-1, with D perhaps matching TRBD1 or TRBD2 (5 bases each). CDR1 is SEHNR, CDR2 FQNEAQ, per germline (reference sequence). V was cut by 4 bases and J by 6 bases, with 7 bases left in between. This CDR3 region has 12 residues. This chain's CDR3 is CASSSGLNEQFF. Here the CDR3 DNA reads TGTGCCAGCAGCTCGGGGCTCAATGAGCAGTTCTTC.

This chain joins TRBV4-3 and TRBJ2-7; TRBD2 might be the D (5 bases). Trimming removed 0 bases at V and 5 bases at J, with 11 bases between. Germline V lookup: CDR1 LGHNA, CDR2 YSLEER. This CDR3 region has 14 residues. In nucleotides, the CDR3 is TGCGCCAGCAGCCAAGAAAACGGGATCGACGAGCAGTACTTC. It specifies CASSQENGIDEQYF.

There are a few counts of this clonotype. The chain uses TRBV20-1 and TRBJ1-1; D is perhaps TRBD1 (6 bases). The CDR3 spans 11 residues. CDR1 and CDR2 from the germline V gene are DFQATT and SNEGSKA (reference sequence). Trimming pared 6 bases from V and 3 bases from J, leaving 8 bases between. The DNA of the CDR3 is TGCAGTGCAGGGGGGGACACTGAAGCTTTCTTT. This encodes CSAGGDTEAFF.

V usage is TRBV5-1 and J usage is TRBJ1-3; unclear D gene. The CDR3 is 16 amino acids. The V gene lost 3 bases and the J gene lost 2 bases, with 15 bases spanning the gap. Germline CDR1 SGHRS, CDR2 YFSETQ. This CDR3 is CASSSLPGVAGNTIYF. Here the CDR3 DNA reads TGCGCCAGCAGCTCGTTACCCGGGGTCGCTGGAAACACCATATATTTT. The entire variable domain, with the rest obtained from reference TRBV5-1 and TRBJ1-3, is as follows: KAGVTQTPRYLIKTRGQQVTLSCSPISGHRSVSWYQQTPGQGLQFLFEYFSETQRNKGNFPGRFSGRQFSNSRSEMNVSTLELGDSALYLCASSSLPGVAGNTIYFGEGSWLTVV.

The chain carries TRBV11-1 and TRBJ2-5; D is possibly TRBD1 (5 bases). Germline V CDR1 and CDR2: SGHAT, FQDESV (reference sequence). The CDR3 covers 15 residues. V lost 4 bases to trimming and J lost 0 bases, with 12 bases between them. The CDR3 is CASSSLTGNQETQYF. CDR3 nucleotide sequence: TGTGCCAGCAGCTCCCTTACAGGAAACCAAGAGACCCAGTACTTC. The full variable domain, rest sourced from reference TRBV11-1 and TRBJ2-5, is EAEVAQSPRYKITEKSQAVAFWCDPISGHATLYWYRQILGQGPELLVQFQDESVVDDSQLPKDRFSAERLKGVDSTLKIQPAELGDSAMYLCASSSLTGNQETQYFGPGTRLLVL.

The V call is TRBV9, the J call TRBJ2-3; 9 bases line up with TRBD2. The CDR3 runs 16 residues. Germline lookup yields CDR1 SGDLS and CDR2 YYNGEE. After removal of 0 bases from V and 4 bases from J, the junction contained 6 bases not matched to a gene. The CDR3 region has the DNA TGTGCCAGCAGCGTAGAAGGCGGGGGGGCCGCAGATACGCAGTATTTT. Its translation: CASSVEGGGAADTQYF.

This chain connects TRBV5-1 to TRBJ2-1; possible D gene TRBD1, 6 bases. V lost 4 bases to trimming and J lost 5 bases, with 13 bases between them. Looked up from germline, CDR1 is SGHRS and CDR2 is YFSETQ. The CDR3 consists of 14 residues. For the CDR3, the DNA is TGCGCCAGCAGCCACCTAGGGGGAGACAATGAGCAGTTCTTC. As protein: CASSHLGGDNEQFF.

This clonotype was found a few times. The V and J genes are TRBV10-3 and TRBJ1-1, with D possibly matching TRBD1 (6 bases). Germline CDR1 ENHRY, CDR2 SYGVKD. CDR3 size: 14 residues. V was cut by 7 bases and J by 0 bases, with 12 bases left in between. CDR3 in DNA: TGTGCCATCATGAAAGACAGGTTGAACACTGAAGCTTTCTTT. Its protein is CAIMKDRLNTEAFF.

This clonotype has more than one count but fewer than ten. The rearrangement links TRBV19 to TRBJ1-1, with D hard to call. Germline V gene sequence: CDR1 LNHDA, CDR2 SQIVND (reference sequence). V lost 3 bases and J 0 bases, leaving 8 bases between the germline ends. The length of the CDR3 is 14 residues. CDR3 DNA: TGTGCCAGTAGTATTGGGCTTTTGAACACTGAAGCTTTCTTT. Protein sequence: CASSIGLLNTEAFF.

This clonotype was seen a few times. The rearrangement links TRBV4-3 to TRBJ2-5; 9 positions agree with TRBD2. The CDR3 extends over 16 amino acids. Germline loops: CDR1 LGHNA, CDR2 YSLEER. V lost 0 bases to trimming and J lost 5 bases; unmatched junction nucleotides: 7. For the CDR3, the DNA is TGCGCCAGCAGCCAAGACTGGCGGGGGGGCCCCGAGACCCAGTACTTC. Translated, it gives CASSQDWRGGPETQYF.

There are a few counts of this clonotype. Here the CDR3 reads CASSLNPGAGGAYEQYF. CDR3 bases: TGTGCCAGCAGTTTAAACCCCGGCGCTGGCGGGGCCTACGAGCAGTACTTC. The chain combines TRBV12-3 or TRBV12-4 with TRBJ2-7; TRBD2 is a possible D gene (6 bases). The CDR3 length is 17 residues. Trimming left V 2 bases short and J 2 bases short, with 19 bases between.

The chain has TRBV7-8 and TRBJ2-7; TRBD1 aligns across 9 bases. CDR1 is SGHVS and CDR2 is FQNEAQ in the germline V gene. Trimming took 1 base from V and 6 from J; bases not matched to a gene: 1. The CDR3 loop spans 13 amino acids. CDR3 bases: TGTGCCAGCAGCTTAGTGGGACAGGGCGAGCAGTACTTC. Its protein is CASSLVGQGEQYF.

The V and J genes are TRBV18 and TRBJ1-1; D remains unclear. The germline V and J ends were trimmed by 2 bases and 4 bases, with 14 bases remaining between them. Germline V gene lookup returns CDR1 KGHSH and CDR2 LQKENI. CDR3 length: 15 residues. This chain's CDR3 is CASSPVAGRSTEAFF. DNA of the CDR3: TGTGCCAGCTCACCAGTCGCAGGAAGGAGCACTGAAGCTTTCTTT.

The CDR3 loop reads CASSFNLNTEAFF. The CDR3 DNA sequence: TGTGCCAGCAGCTTTAATTTGAACACTGAAGCTTTCTTT. The chain couples TRBV7-3 to TRBJ1-1; the D is unclear. The CDR3 length is 13 residues. V was pared by 3 bases and J by 0 bases, with 5 bases between. The V gene's germline CDR1 is SGHTA and CDR2 FQGTGA.

This clonotype was counted a few times. J is TRBJ2-7 and V is TRBV4-3, with TRBD2 as a possible D gene (6 bases). V shed 1 base and J shed 3 bases, with 16 bases lying between them. This CDR3 has 16 amino acids. The germline V gene has CDR1 LGHNA and CDR2 YSLEER. CDR3 sequence: CASSQVGRGGVYEQYF. The CDR3 DNA reads as TGCGCCAGCAGCCAAGTGGGGCGGGGAGGAGTCTACGAGCAGTACTTC.

In its sample, this clonotype was seen a few times. The chain joins TRBV2 to TRBJ1-2; D not resolved. The CDR3 sequence is 12 residues long. The ends were cut back, 4 bases at V and 12 bases at J, with 15 bases in the middle. Germline V gene lookup returns CDR1 SNHLY and CDR2 FYNNEI. CDR3 sequence: CASSVSEGADTF. For the CDR3, the DNA is TGTGCCAGCAGTGTGAGTGAGGGTGCTGACACCTTC.